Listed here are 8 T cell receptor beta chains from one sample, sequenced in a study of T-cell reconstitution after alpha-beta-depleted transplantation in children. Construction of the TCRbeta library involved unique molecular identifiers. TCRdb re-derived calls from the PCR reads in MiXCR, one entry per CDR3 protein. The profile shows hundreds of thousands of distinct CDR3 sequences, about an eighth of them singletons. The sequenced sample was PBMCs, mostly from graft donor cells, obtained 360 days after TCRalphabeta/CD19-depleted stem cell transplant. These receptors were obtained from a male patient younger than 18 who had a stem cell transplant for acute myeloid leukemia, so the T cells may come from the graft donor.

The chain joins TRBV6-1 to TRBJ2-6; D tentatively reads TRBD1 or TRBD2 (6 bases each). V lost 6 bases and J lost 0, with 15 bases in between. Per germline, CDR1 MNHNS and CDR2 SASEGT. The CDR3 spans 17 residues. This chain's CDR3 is CASSLRGGISGANVLTF. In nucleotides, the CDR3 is TGTGCCAGCAGCCTCCGAGGGGGGATCTCTGGGGCCAACGTCCTGACTTTC.

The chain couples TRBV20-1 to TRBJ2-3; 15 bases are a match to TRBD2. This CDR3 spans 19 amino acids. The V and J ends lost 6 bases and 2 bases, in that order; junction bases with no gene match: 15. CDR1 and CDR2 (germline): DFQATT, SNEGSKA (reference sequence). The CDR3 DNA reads TGCAGTGCCTTCGCCGGGACTAGCGGGAGGAGCTCTGACACAGATACGCAGTATTTT. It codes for CSAFAGTSGRSSDTDTQYF.

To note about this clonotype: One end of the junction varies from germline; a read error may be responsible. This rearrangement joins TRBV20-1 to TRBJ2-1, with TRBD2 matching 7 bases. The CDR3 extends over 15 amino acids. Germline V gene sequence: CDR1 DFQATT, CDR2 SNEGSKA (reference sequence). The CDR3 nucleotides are TGCTGTGCTAGTTTTGGGTCTAGCGGCTACAATGAGCAGTTCTTC. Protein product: CCASFGSSGYNEQFF.

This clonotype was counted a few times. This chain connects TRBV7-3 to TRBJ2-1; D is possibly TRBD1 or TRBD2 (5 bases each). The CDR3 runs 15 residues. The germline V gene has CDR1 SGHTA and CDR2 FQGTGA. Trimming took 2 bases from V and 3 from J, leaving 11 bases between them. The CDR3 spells CASSLRDGFYNEQFF. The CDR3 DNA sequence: TGTGCCAGCAGCTTACGGGACGGGTTCTACAATGAGCAGTTCTTC.

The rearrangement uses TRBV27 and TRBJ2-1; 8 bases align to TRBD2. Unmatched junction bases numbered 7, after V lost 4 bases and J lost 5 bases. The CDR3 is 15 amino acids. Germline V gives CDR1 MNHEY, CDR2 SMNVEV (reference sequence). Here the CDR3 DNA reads TGTGCCAGCAGTTCGACATGGACTAGCCACAATGAGCAGTTCTTC. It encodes CASSSTWTSHNEQFF.

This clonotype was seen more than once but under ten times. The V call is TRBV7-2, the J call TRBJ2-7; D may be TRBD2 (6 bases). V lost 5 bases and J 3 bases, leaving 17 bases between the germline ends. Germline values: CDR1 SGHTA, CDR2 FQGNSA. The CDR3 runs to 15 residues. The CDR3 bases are TGTGCCAGCAGCCCGTGGCGGGACTCGAACTACGAGCAGTACTTC. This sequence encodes CASSPWRDSNYEQYF.

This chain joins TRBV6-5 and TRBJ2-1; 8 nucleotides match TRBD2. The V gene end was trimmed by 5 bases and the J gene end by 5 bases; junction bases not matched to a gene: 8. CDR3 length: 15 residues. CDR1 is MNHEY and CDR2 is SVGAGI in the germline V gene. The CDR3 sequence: CASSHRGGPHNEQFF. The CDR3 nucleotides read TGTGCCAGCAGTCACCGGGGGGGCCCCCACAATGAGCAGTTCTTC.

The CDR3 reads CASSQARGDTQYF. DNA for the CDR3: TGTGCCAGCAGCCAGGCTAGGGGAGATACGCAGTATTTT. The V call is TRBV14, the J call TRBJ2-3, with a tentative D call TRBD1 (5 bases). Germline-derived CDR1 and CDR2 are SGHDN and FVKESK. The CDR3 is 13 amino acids. V gave up 3 bases and J gave up 5 bases, with 9 bases separating them.